A selection of T cell receptor beta chains follows, all from one sample in a study of cytomegalovirus exposure and HLA in healthy donors. Assay: immunoSEQ multiplex PCR; the TCRdb copy retains only in-frame clones and omits some. This table has roughly 130,000 clones, approximately 68% appearing once. The sample was PBMCs. The receptor set was obtained from a young man in good health and CMV-seropositive. Each CDR3 is given with its conserved first and last residue. Each record gives: clone size, D gene, V gene, J gene, CDR3 protein, CDR3 DNA. D genes are given only for firm matches. Clone size is not always given. Where it is, it says once, few, many or a class for expanded clones.

-,TRBD1,TRBV27,TRBJ1-4,CASSFRFGQGGEKLFF,TGTGCCAGCAGTTTCAGGTTCGGACAGGGGGGAGAAAAACTGTTTTTT
-,-,TRBV18,TRBJ2-7,CASSSGIPYEQYF,TGTGCCAGCTCATCCGGGATTCCCTACGAGCAGTACTTC
-,-,TRBV7-9,TRBJ1-1,CASSLALAGNTEAFF,TGTGCCAGCAGCTTAGCCCTGGCAGGGAACACTGAAGCTTTCTTT
-,TRBD1,TRBV27,TRBJ2-2,CASSHQVGQGAGELFF,TGTGCCAGCAGCCACCAGGTGGGACAGGGTGCCGGGGAGCTGTTTTTT
-,TRBD2,TRBV5-1,TRBJ2-5,CASSPDLGGETQYF,TGCGCCAGCAGCCCCGACCTCGGGGGGGAGACCCAGTACTTC
-,-,TRBV7-9,TRBJ1-3,CASSLISSGNTIYF,TGTGCCAGCAGCCTGATCAGCTCTGGAAACACCATATATTTT
once,TRBD2,TRBV12-5,TRBJ2-1,CASGLVFLRGSGGTNEQFF,TGTGCTAGTGGTTTGGTTTTCCTAAGGGGCAGCGGGGGAACGAATGAGCAGTTCTTC
-,TRBD1,TRBV27,TRBJ1-2,CASSPRTGAHYGYTF,TGTGCCAGCAGTCCACGGACAGGGGCCCACTATGGCTACACCTTC
-,-,TRBV7-3,TRBJ2-7,CASSHSAFGPGESYEQYF,-
-,TRBD1,TRBV11-2,TRBJ2-7,CASRDRGDFYEQYF,TGTGCCAGCAGGGACAGGGGCGATTTCTACGAGCAGTACTTC
few,TRBD2,TRBV27,TRBJ2-7,CASSFGGTSGSYEQYF,TGTGCCAGCAGTTTCGGAGGGACTAGCGGCTCCTACGAGCAGTACTTC
-,-,TRBV6-1,TRBJ2-7,CASSEVQYEQYF,TGTGCCAGCAGTGAAGTTCAATACGAGCAGTACTTC
-,-,TRBV5-6,TRBJ2-2,CASSGLDRFTGELFF,TGTGCCAGCAGCGGACTGGACAGATTCACCGGGGAGCTGTTTTTT
-,-,TRBV5-4,TRBJ1-2,CASSWEGSGYTF,TGTGCCAGCAGCTGGGAGGGGAGTGGCTACACCTTC
-,TRBD1,TRBV9,TRBJ1-1,CASSSTGLGREAFF,TGTGCCAGCAGCTCGACAGGGCTAGGGCGTGAAGCTTTCTTT
-,-,TRBV28,TRBJ1-1,CASSLATYTEAFF,TGTGCCAGCAGTTTAGCGACTTACACTGAAGCTTTCTTT
-,-,TRBV5-1,TRBJ2-5,CASSLDRRATQYF,TGCGCCAGCAGCTTGGACAGGAGGGCGACCCAGTACTTC
once,TRBD1,TRBV5-1,TRBJ2-1,CASSASGTGRYNEQFF,TGCGCCAGCAGCGCTTCCGGGACAGGGCGGTACAATGAGCAGTTCTTC
-,-,TRBV20-1,TRBJ1-2,CSTGGGGGYTF,TGCAGTACCGGGGGAGGAGGAGGCTACACCTTC
-,TRBD1,TRBV28,TRBJ1-1,CASSSVQTGTASSSEAFF,TGTGCCAGCAGTTCCGTCCAAACCGGGACAGCGTCGTCTTCTGAAGCTTTCTTT
few,TRBD2,TRBV10-3,TRBJ2-2,CAISGTSGNTGELFF,TGTGCCATCAGTGGGACTAGCGGGAACACCGGGGAGCTGTTTTTT
-,TRBD1,TRBV5-4,TRBJ1-2,CASSWIPGQGAEGYTF,TGTGCCAGCAGCTGGATTCCGGGACAGGGGGCTGAAGGCTACACCTTC
-,-,TRBV7-3,TRBJ2-7,CASSLIGLSGEQYF,TGTGCCAGCAGCTTAATCGGCTTATCAGGCGAGCAGTACTTC
-,TRBD1,TRBV6-6,TRBJ2-7,CATHRGSSYEQYF,TGTGCCACCCACAGGGGGTCCTCCTACGAGCAGTACTTC
once,-,TRBV15,TRBJ2-5,CATSSSTGQETQYF,TGTGCCACCAGCAGTAGTACAGGGCAAGAGACCCAGTACTTC
few,-,TRBV7-2,TRBJ2-5,CASSFGREETQYF,TGTGCCAGCAGCTTCGGCAGGGAAGAGACCCAGTACTTC
few,-,TRBV7-9,TRBJ1-4,CASSYTGEKLFF,TGTGCCAGCAGCTATACAGGGGAAAAACTGTTTTTT
-,-,TRBV2,TRBJ2-3,CASRLEDTQYF,TGTGCCAGCAGGCTAGAAGATACGCAGTATTTT
-,-,TRBV28,TRBJ2-7,CASRLQGTPSYEQYF,TGTGCCAGCAGGCTGCAGGGTACCCCTTCCTACGAGCAGTACTTC
-,TRBD1,TRBV30,TRBJ2-3,CAWSRGRTDTQYF,TGTGCCTGGAGCAGGGGGCGCACAGATACGCAGTATTTT
-,-,TRBV2,TRBJ2-3,CASSDGAADTQYF,TGTGCCAGCAGTGATGGGGCGGCAGATACGCAGTATTTT
-,-,TRBV2,TRBJ2-7,CASSEWGQTYSYEQYF,TGTGCCAGCAGTGAATGGGGGCAGACTTACTCCTACGAGCAGTACTTC
-,-,TRBV5-1,TRBJ2-1,CASSLTYDRTYNEQFF,TGCGCCAGCAGCTTAACCTACGACAGGACGTACAATGAGCAGTTCTTC
few,TRBD1,TRBV5-1,TRBJ2-7,CASSLLGQGNEQYF,TGCGCCAGCAGCTTGTTGGGACAGGGGAACGAGCAGTACTTC
-,-,TRBV7-2,TRBJ2-7,CASSLRENGLYEQYF,TGTGCCAGCAGCCTTCGGGAGAATGGGCTCTACGAGCAGTACTTC
-,TRBD1,TRBV2,TRBJ2-7,CASSERWDRGIYEQYF,TGTGCCAGCAGTGAAAGGTGGGACAGGGGGATCTACGAGCAGTACTTC
-,-,TRBV5-1,TRBJ2-5,CASSLDPRGIETQYF,TGCGCCAGCAGCTTGGATCCCCGGGGGATCGAGACCCAGTACTTC
-,-,TRBV2,TRBJ1-2,CASSAGVNYGYTF,TGTGCCAGCAGTGCAGGGGTTAACTATGGCTACACCTTC
-,-,TRBV19,TRBJ2-5,CASSIPSGETQYF,TGTGCCAGTAGTATTCCTAGTGGGGAGACCCAGTACTTC
-,-,TRBV18,TRBJ2-7,CASSPDSYEQYF,TGTGCCAGCTCACCTGACAGCTACGAGCAGTACTTC
once,TRBD2,TRBV10-2,TRBJ2-7,CASRLSGNHEQYF,TGCGCCAGCCGCTTGAGCGGGAACCACGAGCAGTACTTC
-,TRBD1,TRBV9,TRBJ2-7,CASSVGRGNYEQYF,TGTGCCAGCAGCGTAGGCAGGGGGAACTACGAGCAGTACTTC
-,-,TRBV18,TRBJ1-3,CASSPGQGGGNTIYF,TGTGCCAGCTCACCGGGCCAGGGTGGTGGAAACACCATATATTTT
-,TRBD1,TRBV4-1,TRBJ1-5,CASSQRQGGQPQHF,TGCGCCAGCAGCCAGAGACAGGGAGGCCAGCCCCAGCATTTT
-,TRBD1,TRBV6-1,TRBJ2-6,CASSERGHGANVLTF,TGTGCCAGCAGTGAAAGGGGGCATGGGGCCAACGTCCTGACTTTC